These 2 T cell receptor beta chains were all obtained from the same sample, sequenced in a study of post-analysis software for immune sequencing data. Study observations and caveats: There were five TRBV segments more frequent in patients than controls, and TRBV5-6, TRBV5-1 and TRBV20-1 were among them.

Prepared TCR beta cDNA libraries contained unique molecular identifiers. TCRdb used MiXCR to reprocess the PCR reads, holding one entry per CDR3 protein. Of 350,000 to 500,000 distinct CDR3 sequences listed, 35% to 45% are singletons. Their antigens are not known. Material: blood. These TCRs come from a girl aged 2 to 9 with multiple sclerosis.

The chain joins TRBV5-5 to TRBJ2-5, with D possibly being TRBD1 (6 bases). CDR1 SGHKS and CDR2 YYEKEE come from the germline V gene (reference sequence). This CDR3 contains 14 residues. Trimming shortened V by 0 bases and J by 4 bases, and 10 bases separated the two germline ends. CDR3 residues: CASSLATGRETQYF. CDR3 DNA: TGTGCCAGCAGCTTGGCCACAGGGAGAGAGACCCAGTACTTC.

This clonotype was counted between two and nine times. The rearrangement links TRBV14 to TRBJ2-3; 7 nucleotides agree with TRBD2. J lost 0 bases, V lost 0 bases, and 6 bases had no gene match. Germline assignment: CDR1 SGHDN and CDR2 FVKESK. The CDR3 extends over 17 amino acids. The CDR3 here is CASSQDWSGASTDTQYF. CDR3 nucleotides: TGTGCCAGCAGCCAAGATTGGAGCGGGGCGAGCACAGATACGCAGTATTTT. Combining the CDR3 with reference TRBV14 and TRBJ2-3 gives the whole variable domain EAGVTQFPSHSVIEKGQTVTLRCDPISGHDNLYWYRRVMGKEIKFLLHFVKESKQDESGMPNNRFLAERTGGTYSTLKVQPAELEDSGVYFCASSQDWSGASTDTQYFGPGTRLTVL.